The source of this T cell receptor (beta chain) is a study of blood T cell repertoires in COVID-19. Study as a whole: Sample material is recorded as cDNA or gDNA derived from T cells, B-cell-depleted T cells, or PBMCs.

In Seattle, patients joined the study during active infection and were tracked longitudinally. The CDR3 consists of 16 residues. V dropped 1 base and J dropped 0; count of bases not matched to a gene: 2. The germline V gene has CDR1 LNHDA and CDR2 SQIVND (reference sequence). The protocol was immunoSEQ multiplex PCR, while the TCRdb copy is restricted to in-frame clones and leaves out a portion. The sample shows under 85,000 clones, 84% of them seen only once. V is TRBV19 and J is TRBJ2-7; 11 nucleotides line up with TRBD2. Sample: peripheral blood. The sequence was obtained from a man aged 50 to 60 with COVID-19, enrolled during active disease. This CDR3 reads CASSIGTSGSSYEQYF. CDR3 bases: TGTGCCAGTAGTATAGGGACTAGCGGGTCCTCCTACGAGCAGTACTTC. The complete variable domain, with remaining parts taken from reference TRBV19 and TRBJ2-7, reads DGGITQSPKYLFRKEGQNVTLSCEQNLNHDAMYWYRQDPGQGLRLIYYSQIVNDFQKGDIAEGYSVSREKKESFPLTVTSAQKNPTAFYLCASSIGTSGSSYEQYFGPGTRLTVT.